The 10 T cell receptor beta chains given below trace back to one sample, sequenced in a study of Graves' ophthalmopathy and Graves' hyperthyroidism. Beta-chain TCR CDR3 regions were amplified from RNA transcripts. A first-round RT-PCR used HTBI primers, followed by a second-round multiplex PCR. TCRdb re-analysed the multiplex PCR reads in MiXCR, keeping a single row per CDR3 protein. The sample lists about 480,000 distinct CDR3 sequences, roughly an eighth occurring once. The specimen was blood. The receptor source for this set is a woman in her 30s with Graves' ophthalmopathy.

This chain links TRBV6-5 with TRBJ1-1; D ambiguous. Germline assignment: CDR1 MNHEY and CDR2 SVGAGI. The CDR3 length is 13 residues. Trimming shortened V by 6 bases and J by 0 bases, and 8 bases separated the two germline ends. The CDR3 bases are TGTGCCAGCAGACTCCGAGTGAACACTGAAGCTTTCTTT. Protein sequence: CASRLRVNTEAFF.

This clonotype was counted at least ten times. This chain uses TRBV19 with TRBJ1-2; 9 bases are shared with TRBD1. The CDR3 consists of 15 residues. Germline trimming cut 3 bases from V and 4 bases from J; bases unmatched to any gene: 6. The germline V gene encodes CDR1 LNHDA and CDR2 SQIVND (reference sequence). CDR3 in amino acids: CASSMGTGGGYGYTF. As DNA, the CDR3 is TGTGCCAGTAGTATGGGCACAGGGGGCGGCTATGGCTACACCTTC.

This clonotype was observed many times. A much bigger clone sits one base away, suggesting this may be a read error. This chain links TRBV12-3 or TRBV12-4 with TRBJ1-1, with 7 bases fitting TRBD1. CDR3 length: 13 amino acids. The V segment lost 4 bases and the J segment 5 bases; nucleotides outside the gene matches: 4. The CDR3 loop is CASSWAGGTEAFF. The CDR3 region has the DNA TGTGCCAGCAGTTGGGCAGGGGGAACTGAAGCTTTCTTT.

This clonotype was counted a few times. The CDR3 reads CASNPRLAAMGDTQYF. The CDR3 DNA reads as TGTGCCAGCAACCCCAGACTAGCGGCGATGGGCGATACGCAGTATTTT. The chain joins TRBV28 to TRBJ2-3, with TRBD2 identical over 9 bases. Germline CDR1 MDHEN, CDR2 SYDVKM. The CDR3 loop spans 16 amino acids. J gave up 6 bases and V 7 bases, and 14 bases lay outside the gene matches.

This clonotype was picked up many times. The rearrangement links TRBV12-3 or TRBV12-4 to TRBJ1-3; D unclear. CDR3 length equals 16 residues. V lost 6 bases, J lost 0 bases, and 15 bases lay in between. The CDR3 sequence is CASSERTGDSGNTIYF. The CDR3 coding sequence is TGTGCCAGCAGCGAACGTACGGGCGACTCTGGAAACACCATATATTTT.

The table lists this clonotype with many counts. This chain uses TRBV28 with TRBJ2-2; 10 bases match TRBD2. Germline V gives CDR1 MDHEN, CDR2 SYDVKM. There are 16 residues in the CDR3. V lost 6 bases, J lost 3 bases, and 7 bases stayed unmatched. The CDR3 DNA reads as TGTGCCAGCAGCTCCCCGGGACTAGCGTACACCGGGGAGCTGTTTTTT. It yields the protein CASSSPGLAYTGELFF.

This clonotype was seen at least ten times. CDR3 bases: TGTGCCAGCAGTGAAATTGACACCGGGGAGCTGTTTTTT. Encoded protein: CASSEIDTGELFF. This chain links TRBV6-1 with TRBJ2-2; no clear D gene. CDR1 and CDR2 from the germline V gene are MNHNS and SASEGT. The ends were cut back, 2 bases at V and 3 bases at J, with 4 bases in the middle. The CDR3 spans 13 residues.

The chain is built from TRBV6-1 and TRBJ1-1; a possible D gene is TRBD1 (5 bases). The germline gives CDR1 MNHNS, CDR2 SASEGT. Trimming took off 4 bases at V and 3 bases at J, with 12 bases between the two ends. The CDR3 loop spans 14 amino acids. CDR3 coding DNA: TGTGCCAGCAGTGCGGGACGGACTTACACTGAAGCTTTCTTT. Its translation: CASSAGRTYTEAFF.

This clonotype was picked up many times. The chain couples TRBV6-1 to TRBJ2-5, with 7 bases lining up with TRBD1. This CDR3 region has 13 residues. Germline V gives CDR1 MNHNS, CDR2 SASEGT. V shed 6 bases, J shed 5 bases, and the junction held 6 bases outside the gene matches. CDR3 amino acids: CASRRGGGETQYF. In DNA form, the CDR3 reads TGTGCCAGCAGACGAGGGGGCGGGGAGACCCAGTACTTC.

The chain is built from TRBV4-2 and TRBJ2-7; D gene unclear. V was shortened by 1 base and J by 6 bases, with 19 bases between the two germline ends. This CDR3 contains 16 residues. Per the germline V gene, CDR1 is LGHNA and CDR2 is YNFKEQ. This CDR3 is CASSQGERALFGEQYF. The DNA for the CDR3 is TGTGCCAGCAGCCAAGGTGAAAGGGCCCTCTTCGGCGAGCAGTACTTC.